This T cell receptor beta chain derives from a study of OX40 agonist ivuxolimab in advanced cancers. Whole-study context: Enrolled patients in dose escalation had cancers that were hepatocellular carcinoma, melanoma, renal cell or head and neck cancer. General study points: Undetermined was the antigen specificity of the expanded peripheral T cells.

This table comes from immunoSEQ multiplex PCR, and its TCRdb copy is limited to in-frame clones, with some not included. The sample consists of about 110,000 clones, around 93% of them appearing once. V was clipped by 2 bases and J by 7 bases, with 8 bases between them. The length of the CDR3 is 13 residues. Germline V gene sequence: CDR1 SGHTA, CDR2 FQGNSA. For this clone: Its antigen is undetermined.

The receptor was derived from an adult with an advanced solid tumor such as melanoma, head and neck, liver or kidney cancer. The gene calls are TRBV7-2 and TRBJ2-2, with D unresolved. The material sequenced was CD4+ or CD8+ T cells sorted from blood, taken in a trial of the OX40 agonist ivuxolimab. The CDR3 DNA is TGTGCCAGCAGCTTATTCGGTGGCGGGGAGCTGTTTTTT. Translating it yields CASSLFGGGELFF. Supplemented by reference TRBV7-2 and TRBJ2-2, the full variable domain reads GAGVSQSPSNKVTEKGKDVELRCDPISGHTALYWYRQSLGQGLEFLIYFQGNSAPDKSGLPSDRFSAERTGGSVSTLTIQRTQQEDSAVYLCASSLFGGGELFFGEGSRLTVL.